This T cell receptor (beta chain) comes out of a study of shared clonotypes between healthy human individuals. Study-wide results and caveats: A reduction in generation probabilities was seen for non-shared clonotypes relative to those shared by all four donors.

The CDR3 loop spans 17 amino acids. The germline V gene has CDR1 KGHSH and CDR2 LQKENI. The V and J ends lost 2 bases and 2 bases, in that order; junction bases with no gene match: 4. Original processing notes: Filtering differed, since immunoSEQ gave only junction sequences and no quality scores. Sequencing used immunoSEQ multiplex PCR; TCRdb keeps in-frame clones, though not all of them. The V and J calls and clone size were taken over from that table, and D and trimming were inferred from the DNA. The sample consists of 2 million to 2.5 million clones, 80% to 95% of them appearing once. A word on this clone: Antigen: not known.

The chain is built from TRBV18 and TRBJ2-1; 12 bases are shared with TRBD2. The material sequenced was naive CD4+ T cells from PBMCs. The subset: CD45RA+ positively selected. This clonotype originated in a man between 18 and 35 years old in good health. Some clones in this sample may be carry-over from other donors' samples. In DNA form, the CDR3 reads TGTGCCAGCTCACCAGCTAGCGGGAGGGGTACCTACAATGAGCAGTTCTTC. It translates to CASSPASGRGTYNEQFF.